Following are 10 T cell receptor beta chains from one sample sequenced in a study of identical twins. TCRdb re-derived calls from the 5' RACE reads in MiXCR, one entry per CDR3 protein. The data contain about 240,000 distinct CDR3 sequences, 10% to 13% of them seen just once; the ten biggest clones take up about 9%. Sample: memory T cells sorted from blood. Receptors originate from a man in his forties or fifties in good health.

This clonotype was seen a few times. The CDR3: CASSYGGQRGNIQYF. The CDR3 DNA reads as TGTGCCAGCAGTTACGGAGGACAGAGGGGAAACATTCAGTACTTC. The chain couples TRBV6-5 to TRBJ2-4; D is perhaps TRBD1 (6 bases). V lost 2 bases and J lost 6, with 14 bases in between. Germline V lookup: CDR1 MNHEY, CDR2 SVGAGI. The length of the CDR3 is 15 residues.

In its sample, this clonotype was seen a few times. The V and J genes are TRBV20-1 and TRBJ2-5, with D perhaps TRBD1 or TRBD2 (5 bases each). The germline V gene has CDR1 DFQATT and CDR2 SNEGSKA (reference sequence). The CDR3 is 15 amino acids. V was clipped by 1 base and J by 2 bases, with 14 bases between them. CDR3 sequence: CSARGDRTGQETQYF. Written as DNA, the CDR3 is TGCAGTGCTAGAGGGGACCGGACTGGGCAAGAGACCCAGTACTTC.

This clonotype appeared a few times. The chain carries TRBV4-1 and TRBJ2-5, with a weak D call TRBD1 (6 bases). V lost 0 bases, J lost 1 base, and 18 bases lay in between. Germline-derived CDR1 and CDR2 are MGHRA and YSYEKL. The CDR3 is 18 residues long. This chain's CDR3 is CASSQDLWTLGAQETQYF. DNA for the CDR3: TGCGCCAGCAGCCAAGATCTATGGACTTTGGGGGCCCAAGAGACCCAGTACTTC.

The gene calls are TRBV7-2 and TRBJ2-7, with D perhaps given as TRBD1 or TRBD2 (5 bases each). CDR1 and CDR2 (germline): SGHTA, FQGNSA. The CDR3 is 14 amino acids. The germline V and J ends were trimmed by 1 base and 2 bases, with 9 bases remaining between them. The CDR3 DNA sequence: TGTGCCAGCAGCTTAGGGGGGAAGACCTACGAGCAGTACTTC. This gives the protein CASSLGGKTYEQYF.

This clonotype has ten or more counts. The chain uses TRBV7-9 and TRBJ1-2; 7 bases align to TRBD1. J lost 6 bases, V lost 5 bases, and 6 bases had no gene match. CDR3 length equals 13 residues. Per germline, CDR1 SEHNR and CDR2 FQNEAQ (reference sequence). This CDR3 is CASSRQGPDGYTF. As DNA, the CDR3 is TGTGCCAGCAGCCGACAGGGTCCCGATGGCTACACCTTC.

The sample holds a few counts of this clonotype. J is TRBJ1-4 and V is TRBV7-9; D is ambiguous. This CDR3 has 14 amino acids. Trimming removed 2 bases at V and 4 bases at J, with 8 bases between. Germline values: CDR1 SEHNR, CDR2 FQNEAQ (reference sequence). The CDR3: CASSLHSDNEKLFF. The CDR3 DNA sequence: TGTGCCAGCAGCTTACACAGCGATAATGAAAAACTGTTTTTT. Complete variable domain (other parts from reference TRBV7-9 and TRBJ1-4): DTGVSQNPRHKITKRGQNVTFRCDPISEHNRLYWYRQTLGQGPEFLTYFQNEAQLEKSRLLSDRFSAERPKGSFSTLEIQRTEQGDSAMYLCASSLHSDNEKLFFGSGTQLSVL.

This clonotype was detected only once. Since a much larger clone is just one base distant, this may be a read error. The chain combines TRBV19 with TRBJ2-3, with 14 bases matching TRBD2. The CDR3 is made up of 16 amino acids. Germline CDR1 LNHDA, CDR2 SQIVND (reference sequence). The CDR3 nucleotides read TGTGCCAGTACAAAGGGACTAGCGGGAGCGCCCCAAACGCGGTATTTT. It is translated as CASTKGLAGAPQTRYF. The variable domain in full, completed from reference TRBV19 and TRBJ2-3, reads DGGITQSPKYLFRKEGQNVTLSCEQNLNHDAMYWYRQDPGQGLRLIYYSQIVNDFQKGDIAEGYSVSREKKESFPLTVTSAQKNPTAFYLCASTKGLAGAPQTRYFGPGTRLTVL.

This clonotype was seen many times. The chain recombines TRBV20-1 with TRBJ1-2, with D possibly being TRBD1 (5 bases). The CDR3 has 14 amino acids. Germline V gene data show CDR1 as DFQATT and CDR2 as SNEGSKA (reference sequence). V gave up 4 bases and J gave up 0 bases, with 12 bases separating them. The CDR3 protein is CSATRGGTNYGYTF. DNA for the CDR3: TGCAGTGCTACGAGGGGAGGAACTAACTATGGCTACACCTTC.

The J gene is TRBJ2-1, the V gene TRBV5-1; D not certain. The germline V gene has CDR1 SGHRS and CDR2 YFSETQ. V gave up 4 bases and J gave up 2 bases, with 13 bases separating them. The CDR3 contains 15 residues. The CDR3 nucleotides read TGCGCCAGCAGCGACCTCGGAAGTCCCTACAATGAGCAGTTCTTC. Translating gives CASSDLGSPYNEQFF.

This clonotype was picked up many times. The chain joins TRBV6-5 to TRBJ1-5, with D uncertain. Germline V CDR1 and CDR2: MNHEY, SVGAGI. The CDR3 loop spans 15 amino acids. Deletions cut 2 bases from V and 0 bases from J, with 8 bases between. The CDR3 reads CASSYQDRSNQPQHF. The DNA of the CDR3 is TGTGCCAGCAGTTACCAGGACCGTAGCAATCAGCCCCAGCATTTT.